This passage covers 13 T cell receptor beta chains from one sample sequenced in a study of siplizumab effects on memory and regulatory T cells. The protocol was immunoSEQ multiplex PCR, while the TCRdb copy is restricted to in-frame clones and leaves out a portion. This sample yields tens of thousands of clones, of which 89% are seen a single time; less than 0.3% belongs to the top ten. Sequencing used naive CD4+ T cells sorted from blood. These receptors were obtained from a human donor in good health.

The chain recombines TRBV19 with TRBJ1-2; 9 bases fit TRBD1. This CDR3 is 16 amino acids long. With V trimmed by 4 bases and J by 2 bases, 8 bases remained unmatched. Germline CDR1 and CDR2: LNHDA and SQIVND (reference sequence). The CDR3 loop reads CASSNGPGQGNYGYTF. The CDR3 bases are TGTGCCAGTAGTAACGGACCGGGACAGGGAAACTATGGCTACACCTTC.

The V gene is TRBV2, the J gene TRBJ1-4, with 7 bases identical to TRBD1. This CDR3 comprises 15 residues. The V gene end was trimmed by 6 bases and the J gene end by 0 bases; junction bases not matched to a gene: 4. The germline CDR1 and CDR2 sequences are SNHLY and FYNNEI. The CDR3 DNA follows: TGTGCCAGCAGCAACCAGGGGGCAACTAATGAAAAACTGTTTTTT. Its translation is CASSNQGATNEKLFF.

Only one count was recorded for this clone. V is TRBV6-5 and J is TRBJ2-1; 12 bases align to TRBD2. The CDR3 length is 15 residues. Germline CDR1 is MNHEY and CDR2 is SVGAGI. Trimming at V came to 5 bases and at J to 4 bases, leaving 3 bases not matched to a gene. CDR3 nucleotide sequence: TGTGCCAGCAGTAAGACTAGCGGGAGTTACAATGAGCAGTTCTTC. Residues: CASSKTSGSYNEQFF.

The V call is TRBV6-1, the J call TRBJ2-1; D is possibly TRBD1 (6 bases). The V end was cut by 5 bases, the J end by 8 bases, with 16 bases between. CDR3 length: 14 residues. CDR1 is MNHNS and CDR2 is SASEGT in the germline V gene. The CDR3 here is CASSTQGGRYEQFF. In DNA form, the CDR3 reads TGTGCCAGCAGTACTCAAGGGGGTCGGTATGAGCAGTTCTTC.

The chain employs TRBV20-1 and TRBJ2-3, with D perhaps matching TRBD1 (6 bases). V was pared by 3 bases and J by 13 bases, with 11 bases between. The CDR3 covers 10 residues. Germline V CDR1 and CDR2: DFQATT, SNEGSKA (reference sequence). In DNA, the CDR3 is TGCAGTGCTAGCCTCCAGGGGAAGTATTTT. It encodes CSASLQGKYF.

This chain joins TRBV18 and TRBJ1-3; TRBD1 matches at 8 bases. The junction had 14 bases not matched to a gene; V was cut back by 8 bases and J by 2 bases. CDR1 and CDR2 from the germline V gene are KGHSH and LQKENI. CDR3 length equals 17 residues. The CDR3 loop is CASTPKQGGVAGNTIYF. The CDR3 region has the DNA TGTGCCAGCACCCCAAAACAGGGGGGAGTAGCTGGAAACACCATATATTTT.

The chain joins TRBV11-2 to TRBJ2-1; 8 bases are shared with TRBD2. The germline V gene encodes CDR1 SGHAT and CDR2 FQNNGV. J gave up 1 base and V 4 bases, and 15 bases lay outside the gene matches. The CDR3 contains 19 residues. CDR3 region: CASSSYWGSTSGSYNEQFF. In DNA, the CDR3 is TGTGCCAGCAGCTCTTATTGGGGGTCTACTAGCGGATCCTACAATGAGCAGTTCTTC. Full variable domain (missing parts from reference TRBV11-2 and TRBJ2-1): EAGVAQSPRYKIIEKRQSVAFWCNPISGHATLYWYQQILGQGPKLLIQFQNNGVVDDSQLPKDRFSAERLKGVDSTLKIQPAKLEDSAVYLCASSSYWGSTSGSYNEQFFGPGTRLTVL.

V usage is TRBV2 and J usage is TRBJ1-2; the D gene is possibly TRBD1 (6 bases). The CDR3 loop spans 14 amino acids. Germline V gene data show CDR1 as SNHLY and CDR2 as FYNNEI. Trimming took off 3 bases at V and 8 bases at J, with 16 bases between the two ends. The CDR3 DNA follows: TGTGCCAGCAGTGAGGGAAGGCAGGGGTACGGCTACACCTTC. Protein product: CASSEGRQGYGYTF.

In its sample, this clone was seen once. The rearrangement links TRBV27 to TRBJ2-1; 12 bases are shared with TRBD2. V was clipped by 5 bases and J by 3 bases; unmatched bases: 5. This CDR3 comprises 16 residues. Germline V lookup: CDR1 MNHEY, CDR2 SMNVEV (reference sequence). The CDR3, as DNA: TGTGCCAGCAGTCCCACTAGCGGGGGGATCTACAATGAGCAGTTCTTC. Residues: CASSPTSGGIYNEQFF.

V usage is TRBV25-1 and J usage is TRBJ1-6, with unresolved D. This CDR3 contains 13 residues. Germline CDR1 reads MGHDK; CDR2 reads SYGVNS. The germline V and J ends were trimmed by 3 bases and 13 bases, with 13 bases remaining between them. The CDR3 reads CASSDANRSPLHF. The CDR3, as DNA: TGTGCCAGCAGTGATGCGAACAGATCTCCCCTCCACTTT.

The chain employs TRBV19 and TRBJ1-5; 9 bases match TRBD1. The CDR3 is made up of 17 amino acids. Germline V gene lookup returns CDR1 LNHDA and CDR2 SQIVND (reference sequence). The J segment lost 2 bases and the V segment lost 4 bases, leaving 9 bases of the junction unmatched. CDR3 coding DNA: TGTGCCAGTAGTAGAAGTACAGGGGGCGCGGGCAATCAGCCCCAGCATTTT. Translating gives CASSRSTGGAGNQPQHF.

The chain combines TRBV11-2 with TRBJ2-4; D possibly corresponds to TRBD2 (6 bases). CDR1 and CDR2 (germline): SGHAT, FQNNGV. The CDR3 consists of 18 residues. Trimming stripped 1 base from V and 3 bases from J, with 19 bases between. The CDR3 DNA is TGTGCCAGCAGCTTAGGATTTCGAGCGGGTGGGGGCAAAAACATTCAGTACTTC. Translated: CASSLGFRAGGGKNIQYF.

The chain joins TRBV25-1 to TRBJ1-5; no definite D call. V was pared by 4 bases and J by 2 bases, with 9 bases between. Germline V gene sequence: CDR1 MGHDK, CDR2 SYGVNS. The CDR3 is 14 amino acids. The CDR3: CASSGDRGNQPQHF. The DNA of the CDR3 is TGTGCCAGCAGTGGGGATCGGGGCAATCAGCCCCAGCATTTT.